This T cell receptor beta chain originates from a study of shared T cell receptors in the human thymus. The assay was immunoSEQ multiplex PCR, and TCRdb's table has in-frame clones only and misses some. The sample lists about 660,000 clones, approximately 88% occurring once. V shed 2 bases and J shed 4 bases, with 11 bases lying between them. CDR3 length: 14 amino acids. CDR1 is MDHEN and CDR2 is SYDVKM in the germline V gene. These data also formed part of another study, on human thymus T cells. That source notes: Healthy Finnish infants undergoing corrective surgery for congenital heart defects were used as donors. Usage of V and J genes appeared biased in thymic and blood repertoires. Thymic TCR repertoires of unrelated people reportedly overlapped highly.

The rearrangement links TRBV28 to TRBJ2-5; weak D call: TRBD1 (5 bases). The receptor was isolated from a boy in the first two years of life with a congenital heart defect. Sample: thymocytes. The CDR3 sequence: CASSLVGEGETQYF. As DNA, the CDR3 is TGTGCCAGCAGTTTAGTAGGGGAAGGAGAGACCCAGTACTTC.